This T cell receptor (beta chain) was retrieved from a study of Graves' ophthalmopathy and Graves' hyperthyroidism. General study findings and limits: Researchers report that a 13-signature model separated ophthalmopathy from stable hyperthyroidism, posting about 90% sensitivity and about 80% specificity. Detection in blood was also observed for most expanded thyroid clonotypes above 0.001 frequency.

Many counts were recorded for this clonotype. What it recognizes is unknown. Amplification of TCR beta CDR3 regions used RNA transcripts. First-round RT-PCR employed HTBI primers, with a second-round multiplex PCR after it. TCRdb recomputed calls from the multiplex PCR reads with MiXCR, one row per CDR3 protein. The repertoire holds about 380,000 distinct CDR3 sequences, with 15% to 17% as singletons. Germline loops: CDR1 LNHDA, CDR2 SQIVND (reference sequence). CDR3 size: 14 residues. V lost 7 bases, J lost 5 bases, and 17 bases lay in between. Patients were left out if they had other autoimmune diseases, uncontrolled infections, pregnancy or lactation. Orbital computed tomography, thyroid ultrasound, TRAb, serum thyroxine and clinical symptoms formed the basis of diagnosis.

V is TRBV19 and J is TRBJ1-2, with D maybe TRBD1 (5 bases). The specimen sequenced was peripheral blood. The receptor was isolated from a woman younger than 30 with stable Graves' hyperthyroidism. The CDR3 nucleotides read TGTGCCAGTAACCCCATGGGACGGCATTATGGCTACACCTTC. Protein product: CASNPMGRHYGYTF. The complete variable domain, with remaining parts taken from reference TRBV19 and TRBJ1-2, reads DGGITQSPKYLFRKEGQNVTLSCEQNLNHDAMYWYRQDPGQGLRLIYYSQIVNDFQKGDIAEGYSVSREKKESFPLTVTSAQKNPTAFYLCASNPMGRHYGYTFGSGTRLTVV.